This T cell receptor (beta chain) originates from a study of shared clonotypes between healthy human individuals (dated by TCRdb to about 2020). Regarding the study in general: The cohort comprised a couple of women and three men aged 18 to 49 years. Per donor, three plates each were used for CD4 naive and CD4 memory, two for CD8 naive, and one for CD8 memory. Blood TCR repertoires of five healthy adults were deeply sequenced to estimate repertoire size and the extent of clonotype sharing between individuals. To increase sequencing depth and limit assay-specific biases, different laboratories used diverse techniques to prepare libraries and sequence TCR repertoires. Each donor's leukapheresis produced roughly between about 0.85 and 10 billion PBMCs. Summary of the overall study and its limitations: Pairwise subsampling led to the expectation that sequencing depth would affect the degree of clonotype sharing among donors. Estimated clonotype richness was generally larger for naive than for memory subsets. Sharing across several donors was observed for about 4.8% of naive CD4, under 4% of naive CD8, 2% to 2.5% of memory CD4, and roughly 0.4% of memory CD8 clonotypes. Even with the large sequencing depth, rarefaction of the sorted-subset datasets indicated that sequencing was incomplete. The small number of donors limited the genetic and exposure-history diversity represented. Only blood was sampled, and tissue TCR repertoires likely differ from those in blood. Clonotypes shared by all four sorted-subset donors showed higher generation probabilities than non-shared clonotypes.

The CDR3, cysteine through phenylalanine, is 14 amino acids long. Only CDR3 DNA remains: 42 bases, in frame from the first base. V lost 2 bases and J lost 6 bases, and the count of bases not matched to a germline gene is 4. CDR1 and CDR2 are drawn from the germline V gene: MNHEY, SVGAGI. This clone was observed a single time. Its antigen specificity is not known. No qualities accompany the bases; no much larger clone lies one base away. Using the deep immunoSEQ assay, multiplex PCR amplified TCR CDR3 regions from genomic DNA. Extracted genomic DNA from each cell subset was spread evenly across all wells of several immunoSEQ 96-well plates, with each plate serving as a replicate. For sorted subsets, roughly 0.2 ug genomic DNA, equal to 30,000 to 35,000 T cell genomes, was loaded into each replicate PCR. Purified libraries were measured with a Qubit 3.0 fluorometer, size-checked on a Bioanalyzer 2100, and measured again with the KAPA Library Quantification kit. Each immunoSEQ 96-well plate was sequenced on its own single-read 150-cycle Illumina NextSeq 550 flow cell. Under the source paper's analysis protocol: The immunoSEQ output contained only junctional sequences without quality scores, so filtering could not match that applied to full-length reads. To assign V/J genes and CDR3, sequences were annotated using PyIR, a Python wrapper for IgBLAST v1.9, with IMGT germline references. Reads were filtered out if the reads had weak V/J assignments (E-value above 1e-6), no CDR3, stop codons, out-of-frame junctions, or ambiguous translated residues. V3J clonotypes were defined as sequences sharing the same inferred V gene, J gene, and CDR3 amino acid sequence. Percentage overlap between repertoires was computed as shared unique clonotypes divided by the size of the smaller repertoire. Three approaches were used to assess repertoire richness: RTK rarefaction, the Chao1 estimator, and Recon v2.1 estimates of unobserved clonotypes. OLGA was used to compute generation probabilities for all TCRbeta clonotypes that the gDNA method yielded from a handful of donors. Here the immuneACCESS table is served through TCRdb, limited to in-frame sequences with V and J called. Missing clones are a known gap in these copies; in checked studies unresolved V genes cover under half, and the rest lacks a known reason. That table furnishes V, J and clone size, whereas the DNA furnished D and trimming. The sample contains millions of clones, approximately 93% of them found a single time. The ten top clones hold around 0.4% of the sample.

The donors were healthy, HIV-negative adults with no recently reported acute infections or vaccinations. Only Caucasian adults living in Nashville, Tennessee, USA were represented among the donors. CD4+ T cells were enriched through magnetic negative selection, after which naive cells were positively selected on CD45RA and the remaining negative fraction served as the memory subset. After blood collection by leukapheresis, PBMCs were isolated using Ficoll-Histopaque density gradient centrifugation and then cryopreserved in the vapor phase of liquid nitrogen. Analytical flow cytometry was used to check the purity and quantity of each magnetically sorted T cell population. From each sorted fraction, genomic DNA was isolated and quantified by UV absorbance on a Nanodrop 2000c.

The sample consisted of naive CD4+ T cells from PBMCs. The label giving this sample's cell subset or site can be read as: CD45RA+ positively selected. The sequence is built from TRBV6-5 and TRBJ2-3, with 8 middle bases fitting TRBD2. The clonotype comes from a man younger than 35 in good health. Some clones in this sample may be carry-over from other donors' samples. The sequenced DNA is TGTGCCAGCAGTTACAAGCGGGAGTCGGATACGCAGTATTTT. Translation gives CASSYKRESDTQYF.